One sample yielded the 13 T cell receptor beta chains listed below, sequenced in a study of beta chain features in type 1 diabetes (dated by TCRdb to 2016 to 2018). The library was produced with the immunoSEQ multiplex PCR assay. All of the isolated RNA was reverse transcribed with the High Capacity cDNA Reverse Transcription Kit, so expressed TCRB transcripts were sequenced. The immuneACCESS repertoire file appears here via TCRdb, limited to in-frame rearrangements. These files lack a portion of the clones; in checked studies, under half of the deficit traces to unresolved V genes, and the cause of the others is not known. For this sample the table gives 250,000 to 350,000 clones, of which 13% to 15% were detected only once. The ten largest clones take up over 5% of the sample. Specimen: central memory CD4+ T cells from blood. The origin of the receptors is a man aged 25-45 years in good health.

This clone was observed a handful of times. The CDR3 is CASGMEVSVPEAFF. The CDR3 DNA is TGTGCCAGTGGGATGGAGGTTTCTGTCCCTGAAGCTTTCTTT. The chain couples TRBV6-5 to TRBJ1-1, with D uncertain. V dropped 9 bases and J dropped 6 bases, with 20 bases sitting between them. The CDR3 has 14 residues. The germline V gene has CDR1 MNHEY and CDR2 SVGAGI.

This clone was seen many times. V is TRBV4-1 and J is TRBJ2-3, with TRBD2 as a possible D gene (5 bases). Germline values: CDR1 MGHRA, CDR2 YSYEKL. Deletions cut 0 bases from V and 11 bases from J, with 9 bases between. The CDR3 contains 12 residues. The CDR3 spells CASSQEIGRQYF. Written as DNA, the CDR3 is TGCGCCAGCAGCCAAGAGATAGGGAGGCAGTATTTT.

The chain links TRBV6-6 to TRBJ2-4, with D uncertain. V lost 0 bases to trimming and J lost 6 bases, with 6 bases between them. CDR3 size: 13 residues. CDR1 and CDR2 from the germline V gene are MNHNY and SVGAGI (reference sequence). CDR3 nucleotide sequence: TGTGCCAGCAGTTACTCTGAGCCAAACATTCAGTACTTC. This codes for CASSYSEPNIQYF.

The genes are TRBV7-9 and TRBJ2-5; D may correspond to TRBD1 or TRBD2 (5 bases each). Trimming removed 4 bases at V and 5 bases at J, with 11 bases between. Germline loops: CDR1 SEHNR, CDR2 FQNEAQ (reference sequence). The CDR3 is made up of 13 amino acids. The CDR3 is CASSSGPWETQYF. In DNA form, the CDR3 reads TGTGCCAGCAGCTCGGGACCGTGGGAGACCCAGTACTTC.

This clone turned up a few times. V gene TRBV7-2 combines with J gene TRBJ1-1; tentatively, D is TRBD1 (6 bases). The CDR3 length is 14 residues. Trimming took 4 bases from V and 10 from J, leaving 19 bases between them. Germline CDR1 is SGHTA and CDR2 is FQGNSA. CDR3: CASSSSAIGGAAFF. CDR3 nucleotides: TGTGCCAGCAGCTCCTCCGCAATCGGGGGGGCAGCTTTCTTT.

V is TRBV19 and J is TRBJ1-5; a weak D match, TRBD1 (5 bases). V dropped 6 bases and J dropped 4 bases, with 16 bases sitting between them. Germline CDR1 reads LNHDA; CDR2 reads SQIVND (reference sequence). This CDR3 region has 15 residues. The CDR3 sequence: CASSQNTGPNQPQHF. DNA of the CDR3: TGTGCCAGTAGCCAAAATACGGGACCGAATCAGCCCCAGCATTTT.

This clone was observed a handful of times. This chain uses TRBV4-2 with TRBJ2-5; 9 nucleotides agree with TRBD2. After removal of 2 bases from V and 3 bases from J, the junction contained 7 bases not matched to a gene. Germline loops: CDR1 LGHNA, CDR2 YNFKEQ. The CDR3 has 16 residues. The CDR3 reads CASSQWSGGSKETQYF. The CDR3 nucleotides read TGTGCCAGCAGCCAATGGAGCGGGGGGTCCAAAGAGACCCAGTACTTC.

At least ten counts were recorded for this clone. The chain uses TRBV27 and TRBJ1-2, with D uncertain. V gave up 2 bases and J gave up 4 bases, with 8 bases separating them. The germline CDR1 and CDR2 sequences are MNHEY and SMNVEV (reference sequence). CDR3 length: 13 amino acids. The DNA of the CDR3 is TGTGCCAGCAGTTTAGGGCCGACCTATGGCTACACCTTC. Residues: CASSLGPTYGYTF.

This clone was detected many times. V and J are TRBV14 and TRBJ1-1; TRBD1 is a possible D gene (5 bases). V lost 0 bases to trimming and J lost 4 bases, with 9 bases between them. The germline V gene encodes CDR1 SGHDN and CDR2 FVKESK. The CDR3 covers 14 residues. CDR3 nucleotide sequence: TGTGCCAGCAGCCAAGAGCCAGGGAGCACTGAAGCTTTCTTT. This codes for CASSQEPGSTEAFF.

Only a few counts were recorded for this clone. V gene TRBV11-2 combines with J gene TRBJ1-5; D not resolved. CDR1 and CDR2 from the germline V gene are SGHAT and FQNNGV. Trimming cost V 1 base and J 7 bases, with 11 bases left between them. The CDR3 totals 14 residues. CDR3 loop: CASSLGGNAQPQHF. CDR3 sequence (DNA): TGTGCCAGCAGCTTAGGGGGTAATGCCCAGCCCCAGCATTTT.

This chain links TRBV2 with TRBJ2-3; D possibly uses TRBD1 or TRBD2 (5 bases each). This CDR3 is built from 15 residues. Germline CDR1 SNHLY, CDR2 FYNNEI. Trimming removed 4 bases at V and 6 bases at J, with 17 bases between. This CDR3 is CASSGPGRWGDTQYF. CDR3 nucleotide sequence: TGTGCCAGCAGTGGGCCAGGAAGATGGGGGGATACGCAGTATTTT.

This clone occurred a few times. The chain couples TRBV29-1 to TRBJ1-2; perhaps TRBD1 as D (5 bases). The V and J ends lost 8 bases and 6 bases respectively, with 19 bases between them. This CDR3 has 13 residues. CDR1 and CDR2 (germline): SQVTM, ANQGSEA. CDR3 in DNA: TGCAGCAGTGGGACGCCGAGGGGAGATGGCTACACCTTC. This translates into CSSGTPRGDGYTF.

This clone turned up a few times. The chain is built from TRBV10-2 and TRBJ1-2; 7 bases line up with TRBD1. V was clipped by 6 bases and J by 6 bases; unmatched bases: 13. Germline CDR1 and CDR2: WSHSY and SAAADI. This CDR3 has 15 amino acids. The CDR3 bases are TGCGCCAGCAGCGCCACAGGGGTTAATCTCGATGGCTACACCTTC. Translating gives CASSATGVNLDGYTF.